The TCR beta chain described here comes from a study of regulatory T cells in long-lasting Graves disease. About the study: The study enrolled newly diagnosed Graves' patients on antithyroid drugs under 3 months.

In its sample, this clonotype was seen many times. Time point noted: newly diagnosed GD, antithyroid drugs for less than 3 months. Generation of the TCR library employed RNA extracted from PBMCs. The CDR3 length is 15 residues. Looked up from germline, CDR1 is LNHDA and CDR2 is SQIVND (reference sequence). V was trimmed by 5 bases and J by 5 bases, leaving 19 bases between them. Both iRepertoire HTBI primers and Arm-PCR of CDR3 regions were used to build the TCR beta libraries. Via MiXCR, TCRdb re-called the multiplex PCR reads, giving one row per CDR3 protein. The sample yields 300,000 to 400,000 distinct CDR3 sequences, 15% to 20% seen once.

The specimen was peripheral blood mononuclear cells (PBMCs), collected at new diagnosis, from a patient treated with antithyroid drugs. The receptor's source is a female donor with Graves disease. This rearrangement joins TRBV19 to TRBJ2-7; perhaps TRBD1 as D (5 bases). CDR3 region: CASSVPGSSIDEQYF. The CDR3 DNA follows: TGTGCCAGTAGTGTCCCAGGGTCTTCTATCGACGAGCAGTACTTC. Complete variable domain (other parts from reference TRBV19 and TRBJ2-7): DGGITQSPKYLFRKEGQNVTLSCEQNLNHDAMYWYRQDPGQGLRLIYYSQIVNDFQKGDIAEGYSVSREKKESFPLTVTSAQKNPTAFYLCASSVPGSSIDEQYFGPGTRLTVT.